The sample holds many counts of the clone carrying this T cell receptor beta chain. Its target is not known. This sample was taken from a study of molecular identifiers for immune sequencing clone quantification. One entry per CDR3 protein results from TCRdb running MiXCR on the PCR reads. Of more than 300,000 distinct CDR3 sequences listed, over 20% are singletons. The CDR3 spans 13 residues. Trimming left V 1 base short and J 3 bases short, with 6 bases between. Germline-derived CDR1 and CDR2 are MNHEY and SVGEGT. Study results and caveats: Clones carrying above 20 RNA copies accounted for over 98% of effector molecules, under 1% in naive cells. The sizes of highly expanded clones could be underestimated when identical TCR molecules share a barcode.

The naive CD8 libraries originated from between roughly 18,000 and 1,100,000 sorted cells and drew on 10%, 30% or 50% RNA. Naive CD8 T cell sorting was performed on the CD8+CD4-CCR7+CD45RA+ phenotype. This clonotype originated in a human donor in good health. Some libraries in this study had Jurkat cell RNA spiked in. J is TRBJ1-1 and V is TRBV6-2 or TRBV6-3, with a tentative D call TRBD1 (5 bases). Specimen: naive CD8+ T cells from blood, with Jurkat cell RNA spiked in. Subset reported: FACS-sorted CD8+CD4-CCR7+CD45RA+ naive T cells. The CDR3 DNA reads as TGTGCCAGCAGTTACTGGGACGACACTGAAGCTTTCTTT. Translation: CASSYWDDTEAFF.